This T cell receptor beta chain is drawn from a study of blood T cell repertoires in COVID-19. On the study more broadly: Samples came from the United States, Italy and Spain, spanning acute and convalescent COVID-19. PBMCs, B-cell-depleted T cells, or T cells were the source of the cDNA or gDNA that made up the material.

V dropped 3 bases and J dropped 4; count of bases not matched to a gene: 9. The CDR3 has 16 residues. In germline, CDR1 is SGDLS, CDR2 YYNGEE. Per the authors' pipeline: Nucleated cell number was recorded as an estimate derived from reference gene primer amplification. This table comes from immunoSEQ multiplex PCR, and its TCRdb copy is limited to in-frame clones, with some not included. That table furnishes V, J and clone size, whereas the DNA furnished D and trimming. Of 210,000 or so clones in the sample, roughly 80% were seen once. Sequencing was carried out using peripheral blood. J is TRBJ1-3 and V is TRBV9; 8 nucleotides agree with TRBD1. The TCR comes from a woman of 80 years or more with acute or convalescent COVID-19. CDR3 protein: CASSAPTGVSGNTIYF. The CDR3 DNA is TGTGCCAGCAGCGCGCCGACAGGGGTGTCCGGAAACACCATATATTTT. The full variable domain, rest sourced from reference TRBV9 and TRBJ1-3, is DSGVTQTPKHLITATGQRVTLRCSPRSGDLSVYWYQQSLDQGLQFLIQYYNGEERAKGNILERFSAQQFPDLHSELNLSSLELGDSALYFCASSAPTGVSGNTIYFGEGSWLTVV.